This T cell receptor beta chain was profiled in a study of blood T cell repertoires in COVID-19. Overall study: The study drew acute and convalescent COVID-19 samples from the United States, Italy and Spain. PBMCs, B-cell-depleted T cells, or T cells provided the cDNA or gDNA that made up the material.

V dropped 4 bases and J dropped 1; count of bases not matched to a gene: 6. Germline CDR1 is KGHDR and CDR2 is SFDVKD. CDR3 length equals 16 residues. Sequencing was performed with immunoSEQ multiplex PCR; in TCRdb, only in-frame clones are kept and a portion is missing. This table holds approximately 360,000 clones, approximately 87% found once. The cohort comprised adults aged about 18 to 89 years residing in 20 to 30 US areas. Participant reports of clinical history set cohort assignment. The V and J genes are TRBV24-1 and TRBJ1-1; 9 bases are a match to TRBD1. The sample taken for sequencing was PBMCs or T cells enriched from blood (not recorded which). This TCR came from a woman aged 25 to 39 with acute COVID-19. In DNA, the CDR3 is TGTGCCACCAGTGACCCTAAGACAGGGGGGAACACTGAAGCTTTCTTT. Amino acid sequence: CATSDPKTGGNTEAFF.